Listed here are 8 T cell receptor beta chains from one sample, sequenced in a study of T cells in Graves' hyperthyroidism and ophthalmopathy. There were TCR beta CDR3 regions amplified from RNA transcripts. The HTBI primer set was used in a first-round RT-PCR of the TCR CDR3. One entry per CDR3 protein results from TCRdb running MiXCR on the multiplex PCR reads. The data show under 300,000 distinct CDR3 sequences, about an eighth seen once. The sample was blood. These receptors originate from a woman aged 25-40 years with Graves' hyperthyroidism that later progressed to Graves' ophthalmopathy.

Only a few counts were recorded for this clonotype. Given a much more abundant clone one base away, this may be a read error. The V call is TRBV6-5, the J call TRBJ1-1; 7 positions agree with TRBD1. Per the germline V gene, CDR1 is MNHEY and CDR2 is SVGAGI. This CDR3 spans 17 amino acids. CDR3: CAGSYTWDSSMNTEAFF. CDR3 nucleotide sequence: TGTGCCGGCAGTTACACATGGGACAGTTCGATGAACACTGAAGCTTTCTTT.

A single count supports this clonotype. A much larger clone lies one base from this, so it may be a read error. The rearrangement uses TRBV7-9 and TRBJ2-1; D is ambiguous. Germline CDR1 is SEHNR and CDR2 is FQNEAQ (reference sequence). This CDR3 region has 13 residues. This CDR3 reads CASSLGYPNEQLF. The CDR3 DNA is TGTGCCAGCAGCTTAGGTTACCCAAATGAGCAGCTCTTC.

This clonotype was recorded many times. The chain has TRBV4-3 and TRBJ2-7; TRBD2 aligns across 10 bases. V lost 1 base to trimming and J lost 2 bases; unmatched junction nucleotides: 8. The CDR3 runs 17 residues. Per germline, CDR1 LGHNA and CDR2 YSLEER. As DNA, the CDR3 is TGCGCCAGCAGCCAAGTTACTAGCGGGGAGGTGGCCTACGAGCAGTACTTC. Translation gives CASSQVTSGEVAYEQYF.

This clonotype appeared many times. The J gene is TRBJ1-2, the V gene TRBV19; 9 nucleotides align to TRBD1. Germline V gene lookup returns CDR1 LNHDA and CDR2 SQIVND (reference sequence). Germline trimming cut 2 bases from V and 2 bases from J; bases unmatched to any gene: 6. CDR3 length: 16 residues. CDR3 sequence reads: CASSISVGTGNYGYTF. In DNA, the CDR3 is TGTGCCAGTAGTATAAGTGTTGGGACAGGGAACTATGGCTACACCTTC. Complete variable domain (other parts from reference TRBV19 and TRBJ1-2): DGGITQSPKYLFRKEGQNVTLSCEQNLNHDAMYWYRQDPGQGLRLIYYSQIVNDFQKGDIAEGYSVSREKKESFPLTVTSAQKNPTAFYLCASSISVGTGNYGYTFGSGTRLTVV.

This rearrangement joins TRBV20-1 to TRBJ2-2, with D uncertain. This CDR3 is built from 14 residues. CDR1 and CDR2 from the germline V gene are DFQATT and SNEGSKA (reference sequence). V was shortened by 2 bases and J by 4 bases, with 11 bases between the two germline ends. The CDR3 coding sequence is TGCAGTGCTAGACCGTTAGTTTCCACCGGGGAGCTGTTTTTT. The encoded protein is CSARPLVSTGELFF.

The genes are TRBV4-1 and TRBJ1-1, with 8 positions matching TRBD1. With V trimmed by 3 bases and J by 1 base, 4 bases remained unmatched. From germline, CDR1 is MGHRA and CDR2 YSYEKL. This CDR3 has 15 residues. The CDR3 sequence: CASSHPGGPNTEAFF. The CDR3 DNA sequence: TGCGCCAGCAGCCACCCAGGGGGCCCGAACACTGAAGCTTTCTTT.

The CDR3 nucleotides are TGCGCCAGCAGCCAACCACTTGCCTTCCTGAACACTGAAGCTTTCTTT. Protein: CASSQPLAFLNTEAFF. The chain couples TRBV4-1 to TRBJ1-1; D remains ambiguous. The V gene lost 2 bases and the J gene lost 0 bases, with 13 bases spanning the gap. Per the germline V gene, CDR1 is MGHRA and CDR2 is YSYEKL. The CDR3 loop spans 16 amino acids.

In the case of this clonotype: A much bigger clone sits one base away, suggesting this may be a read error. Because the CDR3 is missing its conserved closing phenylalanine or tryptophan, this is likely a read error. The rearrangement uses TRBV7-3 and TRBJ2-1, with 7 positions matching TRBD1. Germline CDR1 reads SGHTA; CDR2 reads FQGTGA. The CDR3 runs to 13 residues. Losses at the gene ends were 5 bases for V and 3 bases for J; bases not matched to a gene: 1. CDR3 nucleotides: TGTGCCAGCAGCCAGGGGGTCTACAATGAGCAGTTCGTC. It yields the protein CASSQGVYNEQFV.